This T cell receptor beta chain was documented in a study of OX40 agonist ivuxolimab in advanced cancers. This CDR3 spans 13 amino acids. V lost 3 bases to trimming and J lost 7 bases, with 10 bases between them. Germline V gene sequence: CDR1 MDHEN, CDR2 SYDVKM. Patients were excluded for autoimmune disease history or systemic immunosuppression. The assay was immunoSEQ multiplex PCR, and TCRdb's table has in-frame clones only and misses some. The sample consists of under 65,000 clones, about 85% of them appearing once. Whole-study results and caveats: Within 6 weeks, CD4+ and CD8+ blood T cells expanded clonally at 0.1 to 3.0 mg/kg.

About this clone: Its target is unknown.

This receptor was identified in an adult with an advanced solid tumor such as melanoma, head and neck, liver or kidney cancer. The rearrangement uses TRBV28 and TRBJ1-5; weak D call: TRBD1 (5 bases). This specimen was CD4+ or CD8+ T cells sorted from blood, taken in a trial of the OX40 agonist ivuxolimab. This CDR3 reads CASSFVGTQPQHF. CDR3 sequence (DNA): TGTGCCAGCAGTTTCGTAGGGACCCAGCCCCAGCATTTT.